Below, 29 T cell receptor beta chains from the same sample are listed, as sequenced in a study of T cells in Graves' hyperthyroidism and ophthalmopathy. The investigators amplified TCR beta CDR3 regions from RNA transcripts. HTBI primers drove first-round RT-PCR of the TCR CDR3. Using its own MiXCR run on the multiplex PCR reads, TCRdb lists one record per CDR3 protein. The sample consists of some 320,000 distinct CDR3 sequences, about an eighth of them appearing once. Sequencing was carried out using blood. The receptors shown here come from a woman between 40 and 55 years old with Graves' ophthalmopathy.

With respect to this clonotype: A much larger clone is a single base away; this may be a read error. This rearrangement joins TRBV2 to TRBJ2-3; the D gene is possibly TRBD1 (5 bases). The CDR3 extends over 14 amino acids. Germline lookup yields CDR1 SNHLY and CDR2 FYNNEI. The CDR3 nucleotides are TGTGCCAGCAGTGAGACCAGGAGCACAGGTACGCAGTATTTT. Protein product: CASSETRSTGTQYF.

This clonotype was counted many times. The chain's CDR3 is CASSRPSARAFF. The CDR3 nucleotides read TGTGCCAGCAGCCGCCCCTCGGCCAGGGCTTTCTTT. The gene calls are TRBV28 and TRBJ1-1; D is ambiguous. Trimming took 6 bases from V and 11 from J, leaving 16 bases between them. CDR1 and CDR2 (germline): MDHEN, SYDVKM. The CDR3 spans 12 residues.

Ten or more counts support this clonotype. The CDR3 nucleotides are TGTGCCAGCAGCTTAGTTAGCAGGGGTTCCTACGTCGAGCAGTACTTC. Residues: CASSLVSRGSYVEQYF. The chain is built from TRBV7-8 and TRBJ2-7; TRBD1 might be the D (6 bases). Trimming removed 1 base at V and 6 bases at J, with 19 bases between. Germline lookup yields CDR1 SGHVS and CDR2 FQNEAQ. The CDR3 is 16 residues long.

In its sample, this clonotype was seen many times. The V gene is TRBV11-2, the J gene TRBJ2-7, with 10 bases aligning to TRBD2. This CDR3 has 15 amino acids. Germline trimming cut 3 bases from V and 2 bases from J; bases unmatched to any gene: 4. Germline V lookup: CDR1 SGHAT, CDR2 FQNNGV. The CDR3 nucleotides are TGTGCCAGCAGCTTTGCTAGCGGGGGCACCTACGAGCAGTACTTC. Translating gives CASSFASGGTYEQYF.

This clonotype was found many times. The genes are TRBV19 and TRBJ2-1; TRBD2 matches 12 bases. The CDR3 totals 17 residues. The ends lost 6 bases at V and 0 bases at J; junction bases unmatched: 6. CDR1 and CDR2 (germline): LNHDA, SQIVND (reference sequence). In nucleotides, the CDR3 is TGTGCCAGTAGCCGGACTAGCGGGATGACCTCCTACAATGAGCAGTTCTTC. Its translation: CASSRTSGMTSYNEQFF.

J is TRBJ2-7 and V is TRBV7-9; D remains unclear. The CDR3 loop spans 13 amino acids. The germline V gene encodes CDR1 SEHNR and CDR2 FQNEAQ (reference sequence). Trimming removed 2 bases from V and 3 bases from J, with 8 bases in between. Written as DNA, the CDR3 is TGTGCCAGCAGCTTAAGTCCACTCTACGAGCAGTACGTC. This translates into CASSLSPLYEQYV.

The chain employs TRBV6-1 and TRBJ1-5; 10 nucleotides line up with TRBD1. V gave up 5 bases and J gave up 7 bases; unmatched junction bases: 5. The CDR3 covers 14 residues. CDR1 is MNHNS and CDR2 is SASEGT in the germline V gene. Written as DNA, the CDR3 is TGTGCCAGCAGTCCCGGGACAGGGGAGCAGCCCCAGCATTTT. Translated, it gives CASSPGTGEQPQHF.

The rearrangement links TRBV19 to TRBJ1-3; D is unresolved. Germline V lookup: CDR1 LNHDA, CDR2 SQIVND (reference sequence). The CDR3 is 16 residues long. Trimming removed 4 bases from V and 1 base from J, with 14 bases in between. CDR3 loop: CASSKGLGRSGNTIYF. CDR3 bases: TGTGCCAGTAGTAAGGGCTTGGGTCGTTCTGGAAACACCATATATTTT.

This clonotype has at least ten counts. V and J are TRBV11-3 and TRBJ2-7, with 8 bases that match TRBD2. Germline V gives CDR1 SGHNT, CDR2 YENEEA. The CDR3 is 14 residues long. The junction had 6 bases not matched to a gene; V was cut back by 4 bases and J by 4 bases. DNA of the CDR3: TGTGCCAGCAGCTGGACGGGACTAGTTTACGAGCAGTACTTC. The encoded protein is CASSWTGLVYEQYF.

In this sample, this clonotype turned up many times. The V call is TRBV29-1, the J call TRBJ2-2, with D perhaps given as TRBD1 or TRBD2 (5 bases each). The CDR3 is 14 amino acids. The germline V gene encodes CDR1 SQVTM and CDR2 ANQGSEA. The V end lost 2 bases, the J end lost 3 bases, and 10 bases lay between the germline ends. This CDR3 reads CSVEIRGDTGELFF. CDR3 DNA sequence: TGCAGCGTTGAAATTCGAGGGGACACCGGGGAGCTGTTTTTT.

The rearrangement joins TRBV3-1 to TRBJ2-7, with TRBD1 matching over 7 bases. The V gene end was trimmed by 0 bases and the J gene end by 2 bases; junction bases not matched to a gene: 7. The germline gives CDR1 LGHDT, CDR2 YNNKEL (reference sequence). There are 16 residues in the CDR3. CDR3 loop: CASSQDPTGNPYEQYF. The DNA for the CDR3 is TGTGCCAGCAGCCAAGACCCGACAGGGAATCCCTACGAGCAGTACTTC.

V usage is TRBV6-1 and J usage is TRBJ2-1; D is unclear. With 7 bases removed from V and 2 bases from J, the gap between germline ends came to 15 bases. Germline CDR1 reads MNHNS; CDR2 reads SASEGT. CDR3 length equals 15 residues. The CDR3: CASNGNSQTYNEQFF. CDR3 sequence (DNA): TGTGCCAGCAACGGAAACTCCCAGACCTACAATGAGCAGTTCTTC.

This clonotype occurred many times. The chain recombines TRBV5-1 with TRBJ2-1; D is ambiguous. The CDR3 is made up of 12 amino acids. Germline lookup yields CDR1 SGHRS and CDR2 YFSETQ. The V and J ends lost 1 base and 6 bases respectively, with 5 bases between them. The CDR3 nucleotides read TGCGCCAGCAGCTTGTTTCCCAATGAGCAGTTCTTC. Amino acid sequence: CASSLFPNEQFF.

There are many counts of this clonotype. The rearrangement joins TRBV27 to TRBJ1-1, with D possibly matching TRBD1 (6 bases). The CDR3 runs 13 residues. Trimming stripped 0 bases from V and 11 bases from J, with 13 bases between. Germline-derived CDR1 and CDR2 are MNHEY and SMNVEV (reference sequence). DNA of the CDR3: TGTGCCAGCAGTTTATCGGAGGGGGGGAGGGCTTTCTTT. It codes for CASSLSEGGRAFF.

This clonotype was recorded at least ten times. V gene TRBV12-3 or TRBV12-4 combines with J gene TRBJ1-3; D is unclear. The CDR3 is 13 residues long. V lost 4 bases and J 14 bases, leaving 18 bases between the germline ends. CDR3 DNA: TGTGCCAGCAGTTCCCTTGGACTAGCGGGAGTATATTTT. Protein product: CASSSLGLAGVYF.

This clonotype was seen ten or more times. The chain employs TRBV28 and TRBJ2-7; 7 nucleotides match TRBD1. This CDR3 has 13 residues. Germline CDR1 MDHEN, CDR2 SYDVKM. Trimming removed 5 bases from V and 0 bases from J; junction bases left unmatched: 1. CDR3 nucleotides: TGTGCCAGCAGTGGGACAGTCTCCTACGAGCAGTACTTC. Protein: CASSGTVSYEQYF.

Only a few counts were recorded for this clonotype. The V call is TRBV20-1, the J call TRBJ2-7, with D unresolved. The CDR3 is 14 amino acids. V dropped 1 base and J dropped 3 bases, with 13 bases sitting between them. Germline V gene data show CDR1 as DFQATT and CDR2 as SNEGSKA (reference sequence). CDR3 DNA sequence: TGCAGTGCTAGAGTCGGCCAGACCCTCTACGAGCAGTACTTC. It translates to CSARVGQTLYEQYF.

This clonotype was recorded at least ten times. The chain joins TRBV7-9 to TRBJ2-3; 9 bases fit TRBD2. The V and J ends lost 1 base and 3 bases, in that order; junction bases with no gene match: 8. The CDR3 runs 17 residues. The germline CDR1 and CDR2 sequences are SEHNR and FQNEAQ (reference sequence). This CDR3 reads CASSLGTTSGRTDTQYF. The CDR3 region has the DNA TGTGCCAGCAGCTTAGGGACGACTAGCGGACGGACAGATACGCAGTATTTT.

CDR3 DNA: TGTGCCAGCAGCTTCCCACTTGGACTAGCGGGAGGAAATTACAATGAGCAGTTCTTC. Translated, it gives CASSFPLGLAGGNYNEQFF. The chain recombines TRBV7-9 with TRBJ2-1; 14 bases agree with TRBD2. The CDR3 sequence is 19 residues long. The V and J ends lost 3 bases and 4 bases, in that order; junction bases with no gene match: 11. The germline CDR1 and CDR2 sequences are SEHNR and FQNEAQ (reference sequence).

The J gene is TRBJ1-4, the V gene TRBV20-1; maybe TRBD1 (6 bases). V was clipped by 3 bases and J by 2 bases, with 16 bases between them. This CDR3 spans 16 amino acids. From germline, CDR1 is DFQATT and CDR2 SNEGSKA (reference sequence). CDR3 amino acids: CSASGPLTGTNEKLFF. DNA of the CDR3: TGCAGTGCTAGTGGTCCCTTAACAGGGACTAATGAAAAACTGTTTTTT.

This sequence joins TRBV19 and TRBJ1-2; D call uncertain. The V gene's germline CDR1 is LNHDA and CDR2 SQIVND (reference sequence). Trimming left V 9 bases short and J 7 bases short, with 15 bases between. This CDR3 comprises 12 residues. The CDR3 here is CASNTGASGYTF. DNA for the CDR3: TGTGCCAGCAACACGGGCGCGTCTGGCTACACCTTC. The variable domain in full, with the rest retrieved from reference TRBV19 and TRBJ1-2, is DGGITQSPKYLFRKEGQNVTLSCEQNLNHDAMYWYRQDPGQGLRLIYYSQIVNDFQKGDIAEGYSVSREKKESFPLTVTSAQKNPTAFYLCASNTGASGYTFGSGTRLTVV.

This clonotype was counted ten times or more. This chain joins TRBV12-3 or TRBV12-4 and TRBJ1-6, with D hard to call. CDR3 size: 15 residues. V was shortened by 1 base and J by 10 bases, with 14 bases between the two germline ends. CDR3 residues: CASSLGGGLGSPLHF. CDR3 coding DNA: TGTGCCAGCAGTTTAGGGGGAGGTCTCGGGTCACCCCTCCACTTT.

The chain couples TRBV20-1 to TRBJ2-2; 10 positions agree with TRBD2. V lost 4 bases, J lost 0 bases, and 5 bases stayed unmatched. CDR1 is DFQATT and CDR2 is SNEGSKA in the germline V gene (reference sequence). This CDR3 comprises 16 residues. CDR3 DNA sequence: TGCAGTGCTACTCTAGCGGGGGCCGCGAACACCGGGGAGCTGTTTTTT. Encoded protein: CSATLAGAANTGELFF.

Points on this clonotype: A much bigger clone sits one base away, suggesting this may be a read error. For the CDR3, the DNA is TGTGCCAGCAGCTGGGAAGCGGGAGCCAATGAGCAGTTCTTC. Amino acid sequence: CASSWEAGANEQFF. The rearrangement joins TRBV5-4 to TRBJ2-1; 8 nucleotides line up with TRBD2. The CDR3 loop spans 14 amino acids. The trim removed 3 bases at V and 6 bases at J, leaving 5 bases unmatched. The V gene's germline CDR1 is SGHNT and CDR2 YYREEE (reference sequence).

This clonotype was counted between two and nine times. CDR3 in amino acids: CAIRDDSSGANVLTF. CDR3 nucleotides: TGTGCCATCAGAGATGACAGCTCTGGGGCCAACGTCCTGACTTTC. This chain uses TRBV10-3 with TRBJ2-6, with D maybe TRBD1 (5 bases). The germline V gene encodes CDR1 ENHRY and CDR2 SYGVKD. Trimming cost V 6 bases and J 0 bases, with 9 bases left between them. There are 15 residues in the CDR3.

This chain's CDR3 is CASSQATGGGNSPLHF. For the CDR3, the DNA is TGTGCCAGCAGCCAAGCGACAGGAGGCGGGAATTCACCCCTCCACTTT. V and J are TRBV3-1 and TRBJ1-6, with TRBD1 as a possible D gene (6 bases). V gave up 1 base and J gave up 7 bases, with 14 bases separating them. In germline, CDR1 is LGHDT, CDR2 YNNKEL (reference sequence). The CDR3 loop spans 16 amino acids.

The chain links TRBV12-5 to TRBJ1-4; D is possibly TRBD1 (5 bases). This CDR3 has 14 amino acids. Between the trimmed V and J ends, which lost 5 bases and 1 base, there was a span of 8 bases. Per germline, CDR1 LGHNT and CDR2 FRNRAP. The CDR3 loop reads CASGQQGTNEKLFF. Written as DNA, the CDR3 is TGTGCTAGTGGTCAGCAGGGAACTAATGAAAAACTGTTTTTT.

This clonotype showed up just a few times. The genes are TRBV7-9 and TRBJ1-2, with D tentatively TRBD1 (5 bases). CDR3 length: 11 amino acids. V was pared by 8 bases and J by 6 bases, with 10 bases between. Germline lookup yields CDR1 SEHNR and CDR2 FQNEAQ (reference sequence). The CDR3 loop is CASDSLDGYTF. The DNA for the CDR3 is TGTGCCAGCGACAGTCTCGATGGCTACACCTTC.

This clonotype appeared a few times. This chain uses TRBV19 with TRBJ1-5; tentatively, D is TRBD1 (6 bases). Germline lookup yields CDR1 LNHDA and CDR2 SQIVND (reference sequence). The V end lost 0 bases, the J end lost 3 bases, and 24 bases lay between the germline ends. CDR3 length equals 20 residues. The CDR3 loop reads CASSIDQRGWATGTNQPQHF. In DNA, the CDR3 is TGTGCCAGTAGTATAGATCAGCGAGGTTGGGCCACAGGGACCAATCAGCCCCAGCATTTT.